The 9 T cell receptor beta chains reported below all come from one sample, sequenced in a study of human T cells and chemical hapten exposure (dated by TCRdb to the early 2020s). Library preparation employed RACE. TCRdb lists the instrument as NextSeq 500. Clones were called with MiXCR by TCRdb after fastp trimmed the public reads at Q25, and only in-frame beta chains were retained. Entries are consolidated by CDR3 protein sequence, retaining the most common genes and DNA. The sample table records under 450,000 distinct CDR3 sequences; about 6.9% of these occur just once. The ten largest make up about 5.6% of the sample. The time point label on this specimen signifies: patch test 2, 6 weeks after DPC sensitization. In light of the paper, this sample's treatment or condition label describes: therapeutic diphenylcyclopropenone sensitization with weekly scalp DPC. The source was whole blood, collected in connection with sensitization to the hapten diphenylcyclopropenone (DPC). These receptor sequences come from a young woman with alopecia areata. Some clones in this sample may be carry-over from other donors' samples.

This clonotype came up a few times. This rearrangement joins TRBV4-1 to TRBJ2-5, with unresolved D. The V end lost 1 base, the J end lost 9 bases, and 15 bases lay between the germline ends. This CDR3 is built from 14 residues. Germline V CDR1 and CDR2: MGHRA, YSYEKL. CDR3 DNA: TGCGCCAGCAGCCAAGGTACTGGCACGGTGCCCCAGTACTTC. The encoded protein is CASSQGTGTVPQYF.

In this sample, this clonotype turned up many times. J is TRBJ2-3 and V is TRBV4-2, with 12 positions matching TRBD1. V lost 0 bases and J lost 7; bases outside the gene matches: 5. Germline V CDR1 and CDR2: LGHNA, YNFKEQ. The CDR3 sequence is 16 residues long. The DNA of the CDR3 is TGTGCCAGCAGCCAAGATGCCGGGACAGGGGGCTATACGCAGTATTTT. Its translation: CASSQDAGTGGYTQYF.

This clonotype was seen many times. The V and J genes are TRBV6-2 or TRBV6-3 and TRBJ1-6; D remains ambiguous. Germline-derived CDR1 and CDR2 are MNHEY and SVGEGT. CDR3 length equals 12 residues. V lost 2 bases to trimming and J lost 9 bases, with 5 bases between them. The CDR3 loop is CASSYLGSPLHF. CDR3 coding DNA: TGTGCCAGCAGTTACCTAGGTTCACCCCTCCACTTT.

The chain carries TRBV5-1 and TRBJ2-2; D gene ambiguous. V gave up 0 bases and J gave up 4 bases, with 13 bases separating them. The CDR3 extends over 16 amino acids. The germline V gene has CDR1 SGHRS and CDR2 YFSETQ. This CDR3 is CASSLETLPSTGELFF. In nucleotides, the CDR3 is TGCGCCAGCAGCTTGGAAACACTGCCGAGCACCGGGGAGCTGTTTTTT. Drawing the rest from reference TRBV5-1 and TRBJ2-2, the complete variable domain is KAGVTQTPRYLIKTRGQQVTLSCSPISGHRSVSWYQQTPGQGLQFLFEYFSETQRNKGNFPGRFSGRQFSNSRSEMNVSTLELGDSALYLCASSLETLPSTGELFFGEGSRLTVL.

The sample holds many counts of this clonotype. The chain links TRBV29-1 to TRBJ1-1; D is unclear. Germline-derived CDR1 and CDR2 are SQVTM and ANQGSEA. This CDR3 spans 11 amino acids. V was shortened by 5 bases and J by 4 bases, with 8 bases between the two germline ends. The CDR3 region is CSVTGSTEAFF. CDR3 coding DNA: TGCAGCGTTACGGGTAGCACTGAAGCTTTCTTT. The entire variable domain, with the rest obtained from reference TRBV29-1 and TRBJ1-1, is as follows: SAVISQKPSRDICQRGTSLTIQCQVDSQVTMMFWYRQQPGQSLTLIATANQGSEATYESGFVIDKFPISRPNLTFSTLTVSNMSPEDSSIYLCSVTGSTEAFFGQGTRLTVV.

This clonotype was counted ten times or more. This sequence joins TRBV20-1 and TRBJ1-5; 7 bases match TRBD1. The CDR3 is 17 amino acids. V lost 2 bases, J lost 2 bases, and 12 bases stayed unmatched. CDR1 and CDR2 from the germline V gene are DFQATT and SNEGSKA (reference sequence). For the CDR3, the DNA is TGCAGTGCTAGAAAAGGGGGCAGCCCTCTAGGCAATCAGCCCCAGCATTTT. Encoded protein: CSARKGGSPLGNQPQHF.

The chain has TRBV6-5 and TRBJ1-2; possibly TRBD1 for D (6 bases). CDR1 and CDR2 (germline): MNHEY, SVGAGI. This CDR3 comprises 12 residues. V was pared by 10 bases and J by 2 bases, with 11 bases between. The CDR3 DNA reads TGTGCCACCCGGACAGCCAACTATGGCTACACCTTC. Its protein product is CATRTANYGYTF.

This clonotype was detected many times. The V gene is TRBV20-1, the J gene TRBJ1-1; 7 bases map to TRBD1. V dropped 5 bases and J dropped 5; count of bases not matched to a gene: 17. CDR3 length: 16 amino acids. Germline assignment: CDR1 DFQATT and CDR2 SNEGSKA (reference sequence). This chain's CDR3 is CSAPRLTGLEGTEAFF. In DNA form, the CDR3 reads TGCAGTGCTCCGCGTTTGACAGGGTTGGAAGGGACTGAAGCTTTCTTT.

The chain has TRBV12-3 or TRBV12-4 and TRBJ2-5, with D perhaps TRBD2 (6 bases). This CDR3 region has 14 residues. With 1 base removed from V and 4 bases from J, the gap between germline ends came to 10 bases. The DNA of the CDR3 is TGTGCCAGCAGTTTAGAATCCGGGAGAGAGACCCAGTACTTC. Translated: CASSLESGRETQYF.